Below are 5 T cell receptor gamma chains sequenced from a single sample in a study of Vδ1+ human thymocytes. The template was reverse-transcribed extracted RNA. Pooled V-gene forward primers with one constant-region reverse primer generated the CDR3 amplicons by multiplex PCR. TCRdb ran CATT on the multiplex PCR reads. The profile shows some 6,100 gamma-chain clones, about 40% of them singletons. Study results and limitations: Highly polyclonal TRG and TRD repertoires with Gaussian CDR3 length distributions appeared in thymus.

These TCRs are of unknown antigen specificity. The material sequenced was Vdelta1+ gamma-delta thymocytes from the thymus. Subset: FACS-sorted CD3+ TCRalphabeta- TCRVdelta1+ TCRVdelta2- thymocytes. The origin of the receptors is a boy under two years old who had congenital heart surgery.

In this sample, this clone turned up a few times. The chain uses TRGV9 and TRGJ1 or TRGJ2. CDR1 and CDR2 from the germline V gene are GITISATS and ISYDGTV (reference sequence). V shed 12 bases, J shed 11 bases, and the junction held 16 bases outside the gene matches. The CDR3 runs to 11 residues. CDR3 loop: CAVGEVPEKLF. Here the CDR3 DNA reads TGTGCCGTGGGGGAGGTGCCGGAGAAACTCTTT.

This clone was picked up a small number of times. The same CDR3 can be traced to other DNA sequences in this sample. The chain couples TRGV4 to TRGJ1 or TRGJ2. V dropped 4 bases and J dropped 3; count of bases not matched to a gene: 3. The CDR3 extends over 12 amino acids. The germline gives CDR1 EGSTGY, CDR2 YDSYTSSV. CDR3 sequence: CATWDFYYKKLF. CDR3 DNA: TGTGCCACCTGGGACTTTTATTATAAGAAACTCTTT.

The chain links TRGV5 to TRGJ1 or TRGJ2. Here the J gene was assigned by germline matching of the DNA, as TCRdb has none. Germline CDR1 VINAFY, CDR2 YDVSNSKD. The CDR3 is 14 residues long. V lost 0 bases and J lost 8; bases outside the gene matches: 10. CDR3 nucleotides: TGTGCCACCTGGGACAGGCTCTATTGGGATAAGAAACTCTTT. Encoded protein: CATWDRLYWDKKLF.

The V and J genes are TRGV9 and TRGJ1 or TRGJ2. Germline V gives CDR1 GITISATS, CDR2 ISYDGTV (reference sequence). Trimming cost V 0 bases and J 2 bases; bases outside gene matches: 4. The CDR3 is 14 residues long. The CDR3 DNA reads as TGTGCCTTGTGGGAGGTGGCTCATTATTATAAGAAACTCTTT. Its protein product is CALWEVAHYYKKLF.

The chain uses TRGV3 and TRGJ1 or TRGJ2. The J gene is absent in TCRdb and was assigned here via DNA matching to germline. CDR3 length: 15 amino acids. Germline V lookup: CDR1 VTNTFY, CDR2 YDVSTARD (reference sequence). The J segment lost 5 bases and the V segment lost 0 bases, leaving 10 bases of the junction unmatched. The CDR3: CATWDRRDMNYKKLF. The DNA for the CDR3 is TGTGCCACCTGGGACAGGCGGGATATGAATTATAAGAAACTCTTT.